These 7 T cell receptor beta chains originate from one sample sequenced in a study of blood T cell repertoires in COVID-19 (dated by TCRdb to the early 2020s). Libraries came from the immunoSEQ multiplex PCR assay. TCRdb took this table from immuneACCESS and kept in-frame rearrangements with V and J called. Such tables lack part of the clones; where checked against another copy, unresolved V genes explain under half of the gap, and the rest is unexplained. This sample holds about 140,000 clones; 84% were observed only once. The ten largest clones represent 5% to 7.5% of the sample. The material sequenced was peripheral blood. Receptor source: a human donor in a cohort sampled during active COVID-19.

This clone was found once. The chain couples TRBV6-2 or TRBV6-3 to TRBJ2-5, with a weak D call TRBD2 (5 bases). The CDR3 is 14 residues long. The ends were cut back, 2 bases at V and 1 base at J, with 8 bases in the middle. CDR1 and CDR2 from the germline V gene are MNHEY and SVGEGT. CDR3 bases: TGTGCCAGCAGTTACGGGGAGCCCCAAGAGACCCAGTACTTC. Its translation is CASSYGEPQETQYF.

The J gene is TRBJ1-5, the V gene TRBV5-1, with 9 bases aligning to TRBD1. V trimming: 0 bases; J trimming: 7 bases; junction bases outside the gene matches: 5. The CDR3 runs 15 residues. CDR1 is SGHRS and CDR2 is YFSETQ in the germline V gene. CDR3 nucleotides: TGCGCCAGCAGCTTGGCCGGGACAGGGAACCAGCCCCAGCATTTT. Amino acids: CASSLAGTGNQPQHF.

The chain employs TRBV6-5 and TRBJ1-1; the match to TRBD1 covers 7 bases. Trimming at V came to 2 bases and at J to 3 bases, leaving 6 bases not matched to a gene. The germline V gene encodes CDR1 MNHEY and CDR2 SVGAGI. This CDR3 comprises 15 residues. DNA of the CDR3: TGTGCCAGCAGTTACACCCGGGACAGATACACTGAAGCTTTCTTT. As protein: CASSYTRDRYTEAFF.

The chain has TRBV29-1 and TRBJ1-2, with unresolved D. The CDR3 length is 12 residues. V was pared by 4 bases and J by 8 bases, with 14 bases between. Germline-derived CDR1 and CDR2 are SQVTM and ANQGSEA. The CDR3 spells CSVAWGDGGYTF. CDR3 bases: TGCAGCGTTGCCTGGGGAGATGGCGGCTACACCTTC. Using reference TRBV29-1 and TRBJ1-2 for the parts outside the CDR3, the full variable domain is SAVISQKPSRDICQRGTSLTIQCQVDSQVTMMFWYRQQPGQSLTLIATANQGSEATYESGFVIDKFPISRPNLTFSTLTVSNMSPEDSSIYLCSVAWGDGGYTFGSGTRLTVV.

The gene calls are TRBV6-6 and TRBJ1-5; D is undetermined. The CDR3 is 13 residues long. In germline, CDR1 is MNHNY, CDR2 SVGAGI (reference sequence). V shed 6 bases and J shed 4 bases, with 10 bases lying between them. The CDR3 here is CASSRTTNQPQHF. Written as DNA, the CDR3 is TGTGCCAGCAGCAGGACTACAAATCAGCCCCAGCATTTT.

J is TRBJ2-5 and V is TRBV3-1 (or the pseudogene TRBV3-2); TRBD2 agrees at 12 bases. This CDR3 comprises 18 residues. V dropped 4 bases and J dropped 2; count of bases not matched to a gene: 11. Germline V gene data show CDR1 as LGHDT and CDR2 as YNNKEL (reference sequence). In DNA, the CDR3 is TGTGCCAGCAGCCTATTAACCCTAGCGGGGGGGCGTCAAGAGACCCAGTACTTC. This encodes CASSLLTLAGGRQETQYF.

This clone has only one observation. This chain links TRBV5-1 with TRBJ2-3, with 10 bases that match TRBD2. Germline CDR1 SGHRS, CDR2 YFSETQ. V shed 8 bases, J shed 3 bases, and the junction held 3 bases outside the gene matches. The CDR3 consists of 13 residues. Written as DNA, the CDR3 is TGCGCCAGTTCAGCGGGGGGGACAGATACGCAGTATTTT. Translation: CASSAGGTDTQYF.